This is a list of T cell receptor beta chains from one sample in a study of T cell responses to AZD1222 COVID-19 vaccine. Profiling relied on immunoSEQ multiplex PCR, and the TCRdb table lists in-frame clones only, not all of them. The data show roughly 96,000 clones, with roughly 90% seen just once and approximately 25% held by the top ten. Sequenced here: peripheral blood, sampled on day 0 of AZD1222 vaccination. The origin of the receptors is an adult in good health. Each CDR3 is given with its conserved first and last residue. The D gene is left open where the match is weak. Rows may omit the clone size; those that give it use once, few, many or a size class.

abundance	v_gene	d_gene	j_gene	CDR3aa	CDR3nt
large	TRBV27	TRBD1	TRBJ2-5	CASSSDRGLKTQYF	TGTGCCAGCAGTTCGGACAGGGGGCTGAAGACCCAGTACTTC
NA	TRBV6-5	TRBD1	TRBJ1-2	CASSYGARGPSGYTF	TGTGCCAGCAGTTACGGGGCCAGGGGGCCGTCTGGCTACACCTTC
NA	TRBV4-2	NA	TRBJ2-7	CASSQDLSPEQYF	TGTGCCAGCAGCCAAGATTTAAGTCCCGAGCAGTACTTC
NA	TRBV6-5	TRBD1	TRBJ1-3	CASRRRTGGGNTIYF	TGTGCCAGCAGACGGAGGACAGGGGGCGGAAACACCATATATTTT
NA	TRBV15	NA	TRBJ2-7	CATSRDSWGRGYEQYF	TGTGCCACCAGCAGAGATTCTTGGGGACGGGGCTACGAGCAGTACTTC
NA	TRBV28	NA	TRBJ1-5	CASSGGNQPQHF	TGTGCCAGCAGTGGTGGCAATCAGCCCCAGCATTTT
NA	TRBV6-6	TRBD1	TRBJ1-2	CASSRDSLLDYGYTF	TGTGCCAGCAGCCGGGACAGCCTTCTCGACTATGGCTACACCTTC
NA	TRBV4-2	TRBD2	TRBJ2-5	CASSRQREGLRETQYF	TGTGCCAGCAGCCGCCAGCGGGAGGGCCTCCGGGAGACCCAGTACTTC
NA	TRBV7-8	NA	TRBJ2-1	CASSLALNEQFF	TGTGCCAGCAGCTTAGCACTGAATGAGCAGTTCTTC
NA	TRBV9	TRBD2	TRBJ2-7	CASSGDYRNEQYF	TGTGCCAGCAGCGGGGACTATCGGAACGAGCAGTACTTC
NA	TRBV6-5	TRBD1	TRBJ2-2	CASSYQGAAGELFF	TGTGCCAGCAGTTATCAGGGGGCCGCCGGGGAGCTGTTTTTT
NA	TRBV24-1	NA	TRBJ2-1	CATRGQGNYNEQFF	TGTGCCACCCGAGGGCAGGGGAACTACAATGAGCAGTTCTTC
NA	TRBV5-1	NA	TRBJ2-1	CASSLEAASSYNEQFF	TGCGCCAGCAGCTTGGAAGCGGCTAGCTCCTACAATGAGCAGTTCTTC